This TCR beta chain was recorded in a study of blood T cell repertoires in COVID-19. The wider study: The samples span acute and convalescent COVID-19 from the United States, Italy and Spain. PBMCs, B-cell-depleted T cells, or T cells provided the cDNA or gDNA that made up the material.

The V gene end was trimmed by 6 bases and the J gene end by 4 bases; junction bases not matched to a gene: 8. The germline CDR1 and CDR2 sequences are ENHRY and SYGVKD. The CDR3 is 14 residues long. Per the original data handling: Estimated nucleated cell counts came from reference gene primer amplification. The assay was immunoSEQ multiplex PCR, and TCRdb's table has in-frame clones only and misses some. V and J calls and clone size are those listed in that table; D and trimming were worked out from the DNA. The repertoire holds some 250,000 clones, with roughly 89% as singletons. The sequenced sample was peripheral blood. This TCR derives from a man between 25 and 39 years old who had recovered from COVID-19. The chain is built from TRBV10-3 and TRBJ1-1, with TRBD1 identical over 7 bases. The CDR3 DNA reads as TGTGCCATCAGAGACTACGGGACAGCCACTGAAGCTTTCTTT. Translated, it gives CAIRDYGTATEAFF.